This TCR beta chain was captured by sequencing in a study of CD8+ T cells in alopecia areata. Findings and caveats of the study: Alphabeta T cells residing in normal skin are also sequenced in scalp samples. With tofacitinib ongoing, many expanded lesional clones persisted in both scalp and blood. Scalp clonality, together with expanded CD8+ clones among the top 100, fell significantly with tofacitinib.

Treatment described: oral pan-JAK inhibitor, 5-10 mg twice daily. RNA was extracted and reverse transcribed into cDNA as the sequencing template. Repertoires were generated with immunoSEQ multiplex PCR, while TCRdb's copy carries only in-frame clones and drops some. Of roughly 180,000 clones listed, roughly 53% were seen once; the top ten hold 10% to 14%. CDR1 is LGHNA and CDR2 is YSLEER in the germline V gene. The V and J ends lost 1 base and 10 bases respectively, with 5 bases between them. The CDR3 runs 11 residues. About this clone itself: Its matching antigen is unknown.

The gene calls are TRBV4-3 and TRBJ2-1; D may be TRBD2 (5 bases). Sequenced here: CD8+ T cells sorted from blood, sampled at week 24, from a patient treated with tofacitinib. This TCR was recovered from a human donor with alopecia areata. CDR3: CASSQGREQFF. CDR3 nucleotides: TGCGCCAGCAGCCAAGGGAGGGAGCAGTTCTTC.